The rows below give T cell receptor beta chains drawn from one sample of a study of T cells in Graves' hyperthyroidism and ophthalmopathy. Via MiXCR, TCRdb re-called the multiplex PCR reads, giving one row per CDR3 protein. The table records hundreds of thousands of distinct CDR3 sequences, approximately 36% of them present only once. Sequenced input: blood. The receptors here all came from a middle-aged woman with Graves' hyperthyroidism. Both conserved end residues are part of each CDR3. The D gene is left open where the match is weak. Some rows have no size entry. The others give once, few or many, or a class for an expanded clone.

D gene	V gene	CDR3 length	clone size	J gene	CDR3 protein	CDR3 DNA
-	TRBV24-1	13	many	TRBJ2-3	CATSVDGTDTQYF	TGTGCCACCAGTGTCGACGGCACAGATACGCAGTATTTT
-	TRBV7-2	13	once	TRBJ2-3	CASSLDMQPIVHF	TGTGCCAGCAGCTTAGATATGCAGCCCATCGTACATTTT
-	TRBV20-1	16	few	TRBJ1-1	CNTPPGTGRMNTEAFF	TGCAACACACCCCCGGGAACAGGGCGAATGAACACTGAAGCTTTCTTT
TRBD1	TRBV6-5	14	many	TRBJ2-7	CASSVGTGIHEQYF	TGTGCCAGCAGTGTGGGGACAGGGATCCACGAGCAGTACTTC
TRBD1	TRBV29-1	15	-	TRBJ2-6	CSVTGTGNGANVLTF	TGCAGCGTGACTGGGACAGGGAATGGGGCCAACGTCCTGACTTTC
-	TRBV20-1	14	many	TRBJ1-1	CSASRGGPNTEAFF	TGCAGTGCTTCTCGTGGGGGGCCTAACACTGAAGCTTTCTTT
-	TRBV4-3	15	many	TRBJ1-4	CASSPRLRGGGKLFF	TGCGCCAGCAGCCCTCGGCTCCGAGGGGGTGGAAAACTGTTTTTT
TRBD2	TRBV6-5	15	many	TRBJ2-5	CASSYTSGAAGTQYF	TGTGCCAGCAGTTACACTAGCGGGGCGGCGGGGACCCAGTACTTC
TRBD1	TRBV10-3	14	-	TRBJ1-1	CASSYWAGGTEAFF	TGTGCCAGCAGTTACTGGGCAGGGGGCACTGAAGCTTTCTTT
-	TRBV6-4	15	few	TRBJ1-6	CASRTGEKDNSPLHF	TGTGCCAGCAGGACGGGGGAGAAGGATAATTCACCCCTCCACTTT
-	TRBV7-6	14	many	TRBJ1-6	CASSLSGAHSPLHF	TGTGCCAGCAGCTTATCAGGGGCCCATTCACCCCTCCACTTT
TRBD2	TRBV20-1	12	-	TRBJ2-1	CRATSGSDEQFF	TGCAGAGCGACTAGCGGGAGTGATGAGCAGTTCTTC
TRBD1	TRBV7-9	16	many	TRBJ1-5	CASSPRTGRRWQPQHF	TGTGCCAGCAGCCCTCGGACAGGCCGGCGGTGGCAGCCCCAGCATTTT
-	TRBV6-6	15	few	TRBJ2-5	CAASLGGSGQETQYF	TGTGCCGCCTCCCTTGGGGGCAGTGGTCAAGAGACCCAGTACTTC
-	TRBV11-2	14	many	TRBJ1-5	CASSPVQGNQPQHF	TGTGCCAGCAGCCCCGTTCAGGGCAATCAGCCCCAGCATTTT
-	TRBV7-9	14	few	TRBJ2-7	CASSLLSTTYEQYF	TGTGCCAGCAGCTTACTTAGTACCACCTACGAGCAGTACTTC
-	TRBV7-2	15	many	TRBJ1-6	CASSLVSTGNSPLHF	TGTGCCAGCAGCTTAGTGAGCACGGGTAATTCACCCCTCCACTTT
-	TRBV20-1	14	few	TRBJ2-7	CSARGPSEGGEQYF	TGCAGTGCTAGGGGGCCTAGCGAGGGGGGGGAGCAGTACTTC
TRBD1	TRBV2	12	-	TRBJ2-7	CASCEGAEEQYF	TGTGCCAGCTGCGAGGGGGCAGAAGAGCAGTACTTC
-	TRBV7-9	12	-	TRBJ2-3	CASSLVKDTQYF	TGTGCCAGCAGCTTGGTGAAAGATACGCAGTATTTT
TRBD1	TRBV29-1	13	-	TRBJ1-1	CSGGQGPNTEAFF	TGCAGCGGGGGACAGGGCCCGAACACTGAAGCTTTCTTT
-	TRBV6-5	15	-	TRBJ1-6	CASGNIGGYNSPLHF	TGTGCCAGCGGGAACATCGGAGGGTATAATTCACCCCTCCACTTT
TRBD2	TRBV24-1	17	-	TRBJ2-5	CATSDGLAGGFRETQYF	TGTGCCACCAGTGACGGACTAGCGGGGGGTTTCAGAGAGACCCAGTACTTC
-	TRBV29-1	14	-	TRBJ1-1	CSVDDGGGGTEAFF	TGCAGCGTTGACGACGGGGGGGGAGGCACTGAAGCTTTCTTT
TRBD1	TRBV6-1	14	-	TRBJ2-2	CASSNGDRDGELFF	TGTGCCAGCTCTAATGGGGACAGGGACGGGGAGCTGTTTTTT
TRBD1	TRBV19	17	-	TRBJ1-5	CASSSRAQGARNQPQHF	TGTGCCAGTAGTTCGAGAGCTCAGGGGGCACGCAATCAGCCCCAGCATTTT
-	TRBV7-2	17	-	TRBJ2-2	CASSPPPVSTNTGELFF	TGTGCCAGCAGCCCCCCCCCGGTCTCGACAAACACCGGGGAGCTGTTTTTT
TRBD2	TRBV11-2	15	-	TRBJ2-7	CASSGPSGRPAEQYF	TGTGCCAGCAGCGGACCTAGCGGGAGGCCGGCCGAGCAGTACTTC
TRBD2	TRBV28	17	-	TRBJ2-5	CASSSLKRESFVETQYF	TGTGCCAGCAGTTCACTAAAGCGGGAGAGTTTTGTGGAGACCCAGTACTTC
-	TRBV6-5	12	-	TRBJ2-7	CASTLGSGRTYF	TGTGCCAGCACCCTGGGGTCGGGTCGGACGTACTTC
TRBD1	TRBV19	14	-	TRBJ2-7	CASSTQGETYEQYF	TGTGCCAGTTCGACACAGGGGGAGACCTACGAGCAGTACTTC
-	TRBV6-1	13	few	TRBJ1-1	CASTPTGKPSEIF	TGTGCCAGTACCCCTACAGGAAAACCAAGTGAAATCTTT
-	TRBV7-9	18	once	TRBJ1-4	CASSPGGGGGWANEKLFF	TGTGCCAGCAGCCCCGGGGGCGGGGGGGGATGGGCTAATGAAAAACTGTTTTTT
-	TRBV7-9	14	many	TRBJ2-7	CASSLGGTSYEQYF	TGTGCCAGCAGCTTAGGCGGGACCTCCTACGAGCAGTACTTC
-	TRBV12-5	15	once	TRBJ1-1	CASGLVPEKIGWAFF	TGTGCTAGTGGTTTGGTACCGGAGAAGATAGGGTGGGCTTTCTTT
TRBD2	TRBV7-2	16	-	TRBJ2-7	CASSLGAGGSSYEQYF	TGTGCCAGCAGCTTAGGGGCGGGAGGGAGCTCCTACGAGCAGTACTTC
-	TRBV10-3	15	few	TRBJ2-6	CAIRRVGSGANVLTF	TGTGCCATCCGGCGGGTCGGATCCGGGGCCAACGTCCTGACTTTC
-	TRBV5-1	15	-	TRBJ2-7	CASSRLKQGGYEQYF	TGCGCCAGCAGCCGCCTGAAACAGGGGGGGTACGAGCAGTACTTC
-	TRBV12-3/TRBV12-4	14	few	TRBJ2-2	CASSYPGWDGELFF	TGTGCCAGCAGTTACCCAGGATGGGACGGGGAGCTGTTTTTT
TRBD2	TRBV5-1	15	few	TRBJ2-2	CASSPLAGYTGELFF	TGCGCCAGCAGCCCCCTAGCGGGGTATACCGGGGAGCTGTTTTTT
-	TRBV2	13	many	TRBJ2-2	CASRDRYTGELFF	TGTGCCAGCAGGGACAGATACACCGGGGAGCTGTTTTTT
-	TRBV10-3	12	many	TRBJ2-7	CAIAPGENEQYF	TGTGCCATCGCCCCGGGAGAGAACGAGCAGTACTTC
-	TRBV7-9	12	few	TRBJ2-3	CASSQSRDTQYF	TGTGCCAGCAGCCAGAGCCGAGATACGCAGTATTTT
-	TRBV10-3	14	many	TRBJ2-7	CAISPEAPAYEQYF	TGTGCCATCAGTCCGGAAGCCCCCGCCTACGAGCAGTACTTC
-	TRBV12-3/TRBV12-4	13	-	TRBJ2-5	CASSSTMAETQYF	TGTGCCAGCAGCTCCACTATGGCCGAGACCCAGTACTTC
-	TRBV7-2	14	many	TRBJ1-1	CASSLQLGGTEAFF	TGTGCCAGCAGCTTGCAACTGGGGGGCACTGAAGCTTTCTTT
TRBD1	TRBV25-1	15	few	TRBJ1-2	CASSGQGGANYGYTF	TGTGCCAGCAGTGGACAGGGAGGCGCAAACTATGGCTACACCTTC
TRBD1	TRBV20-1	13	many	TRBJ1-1	CSAARQGWTEAFF	TGCAGTGCCGCAAGACAGGGGTGGACTGAAGCTTTCTTT
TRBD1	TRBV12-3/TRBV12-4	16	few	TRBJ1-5	CASSNLNKGASQPQHF	TGTGCCAGCAGTAACCTTAATAAGGGGGCGAGTCAGCCCCAGCATTTT
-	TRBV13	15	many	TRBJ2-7	CASSLDAGLAYEQYF	TGTGCCAGCAGCTTAGATGCCGGGTTAGCATACGAGCAGTACTTC